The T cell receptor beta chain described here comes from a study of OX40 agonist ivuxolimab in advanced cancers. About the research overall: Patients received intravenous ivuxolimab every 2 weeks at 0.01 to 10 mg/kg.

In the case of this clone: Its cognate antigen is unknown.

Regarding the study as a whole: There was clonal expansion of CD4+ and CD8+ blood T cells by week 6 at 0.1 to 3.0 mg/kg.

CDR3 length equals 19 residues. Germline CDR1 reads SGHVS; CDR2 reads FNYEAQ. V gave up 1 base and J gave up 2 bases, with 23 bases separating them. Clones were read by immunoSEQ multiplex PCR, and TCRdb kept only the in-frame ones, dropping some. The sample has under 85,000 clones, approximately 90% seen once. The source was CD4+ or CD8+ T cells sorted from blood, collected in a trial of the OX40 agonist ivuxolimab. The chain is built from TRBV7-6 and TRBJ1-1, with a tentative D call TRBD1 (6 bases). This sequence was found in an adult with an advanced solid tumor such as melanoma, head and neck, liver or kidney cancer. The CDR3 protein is CASSLVEFMRGGVNTEAFF. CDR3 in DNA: TGTGCCAGCAGCTTAGTGGAGTTTATGAGGGGGGGCGTTAACACTGAAGCTTTCTTT.